This is a list of T cell receptor beta chains from one sample in a study of T cells after yellow fever vaccination. Each CDR3 protein gets one entry after TCRdb re-called the 5' RACE reads with MiXCR. The sample lists approximately 550,000 distinct CDR3 sequences; about 13% were seen once. The sequenced sample was PBMCs, obtained on the day of the yellow fever booster vaccination. These receptors were obtained from a man aged 25-45 years who received the YFV17D yellow fever vaccine. CDR3s include the opening cysteine and the closing phenylalanine or tryptophan. Each record gives: clone size, J gene, CDR3 length, D gene, V gene, CDR3 DNA, CDR3 protein. A D gene is named only where the DNA matches it firmly. For some rows the clone size is stated as once, few or many, or as a class when expanded; others skip it.

clone_size: few; j_call: TRBJ2-3; cdr3_length: 14; d_call: -; v_call: TRBV10-3; cdr3_nt: TGTGCCATCAGTGAAGCCTTTGGATCAGATACGCAGTATTTT; cdr3_aa: CAISEAFGSDTQYF
clone_size: few; j_call: TRBJ2-1; cdr3_length: 14; d_call: -; v_call: TRBV20-1; cdr3_nt: TGCAGTGCTCCCGGGACTCCGACTTACAATGAGCAGTTCTTC; cdr3_aa: CSAPGTPTYNEQFF
clone_size: many; j_call: TRBJ2-5; cdr3_length: 12; d_call: -; v_call: TRBV5-1; cdr3_nt: TGTGCCAGCAGCTTTTCGCAAGAGACCCAGTACTTC; cdr3_aa: CASSFSQETQYF
clone_size: -; j_call: TRBJ2-5; cdr3_length: 14; d_call: TRBD1; v_call: TRBV5-1; cdr3_nt: TGCGCCAGCCGGACAGGGGGCGCGTCGGAGACCCAGTACTTC; cdr3_aa: CASRTGGASETQYF
clone_size: -; j_call: TRBJ2-5; cdr3_length: 13; d_call: -; v_call: TRBV9; cdr3_nt: TGTGCCAGCAGCCCACACATGAAAGAGACCCAGTACTTC; cdr3_aa: CASSPHMKETQYF
clone_size: few; j_call: TRBJ1-2; cdr3_length: 11; d_call: -; v_call: TRBV20-1; cdr3_nt: TGCAGTGCCTTGCCAGAGTCGGGCTACACCTTC; cdr3_aa: CSALPESGYTF
clone_size: -; j_call: TRBJ2-1; cdr3_length: 12; d_call: -; v_call: TRBV10-3; cdr3_nt: TGTGCCACCTCGCTGGCTTTAAATGAGCAGTTCTTC; cdr3_aa: CATSLALNEQFF
clone_size: -; j_call: TRBJ1-5; cdr3_length: 15; d_call: -; v_call: TRBV20-1; cdr3_nt: TGCAGTGCTAGAGTGCTTAGGCAGGGAGATCAGCCCCAGCATTTT; cdr3_aa: CSARVLRQGDQPQHF
clone_size: -; j_call: TRBJ2-3; cdr3_length: 15; d_call: -; v_call: TRBV20-1; cdr3_nt: TGCAGTGCACCGGCCGAACTCCGTAGCACAGATACGCAGTATTTT; cdr3_aa: CSAPAELRSTDTQYF
clone_size: -; j_call: TRBJ2-3; cdr3_length: 14; d_call: -; v_call: TRBV11-2; cdr3_nt: TGTGCCAGCAGCTTAGGGACTAAGACAGATACGCAGTATTTT; cdr3_aa: CASSLGTKTDTQYF
clone_size: -; j_call: TRBJ2-2; cdr3_length: 14; d_call: -; v_call: TRBV12-3/TRBV12-4; cdr3_nt: TGTGCCAGCAGTACCCGGACCCACACCGGGGAGCCGTTTTTT; cdr3_aa: CASSTRTHTGEPFF
clone_size: -; j_call: TRBJ2-7; cdr3_length: 15; d_call: TRBD1; v_call: TRBV28; cdr3_nt: TGTGCCAGCAGTATCCCCGGGACAGGGAGCAACGAGCAGTACTTC; cdr3_aa: CASSIPGTGSNEQYF
clone_size: -; j_call: TRBJ1-2; cdr3_length: 15; d_call: -; v_call: TRBV2; cdr3_nt: TGTGCCAGCAGTTCGCCCGGGACCGACAAGGGTGGCTACACCTTC; cdr3_aa: CASSSPGTDKGGYTF